A selection of T cell receptor beta chains follows, all from one sample in a study of T cells in Graves' hyperthyroidism and ophthalmopathy. Via MiXCR, TCRdb re-called the multiplex PCR reads, giving one row per CDR3 protein. The table records some 700,000 distinct CDR3 sequences, roughly 17% of them present only once. Sequencing used blood. These receptors all come from a man aged 50 to 60 with Graves' hyperthyroidism. Each CDR3 is given with its conserved first and last residue. The D gene is left open where the match is weak. The size field is filled for only some rows; it gives once, few, many or a size class.

TRBJ2-7,.,TRBV10-2,few,CASRERQAYEQYF,TGCGCCAGCAGGGAACGACAGGCTTACGAGCAGTACTTC
TRBJ2-3,TRBD2,TRBV18,.,CASSPQLAVTDTQYF,TGTGCCAGCTCACCACAGCTAGCGGTGACAGATACGCAGTATTTT
TRBJ1-1,.,TRBV27,many,CASSLGLGTEAFF,TGTGCCAGCAGTTTAGGGCTAGGCACTGAAGCTTTCTTT
TRBJ2-3,TRBD1,TRBV5-1,once,CASSVDRSTDTQCF,TGCGCCAGCAGCGTGGACAGGAGCACAGATACGCAGTGTTTT
TRBJ2-7,TRBD1,TRBV20-1,many,CSARGLGQDHYEQYF,TGCAGTGCTAGAGGGTTGGGACAGGATCACTACGAGCAGTACTTC
TRBJ1-6,.,TRBV7-9,few,CASSSQGFFNSPLHF,TGTGCCAGCAGCTCACAGGGTTTTTTTAATTCACCCCTCCACTTT
TRBJ2-6,TRBD1,TRBV5-1,.,CASSLETGEGANVLTF,TGCGCCAGCAGCTTGGAAACAGGGGAAGGGGCCAACGTCCTGACTTTC
TRBJ2-1,TRBD2,TRBV27,.,CASSLYTSGALDNEQFF,TGTGCCAGCAGTTTATATACTAGCGGGGCCCTTGACAATGAGCAGTTCTTC
TRBJ1-1,TRBD1,TRBV3-1,.,CASSRPGTGDTEAFF,TGTGCCAGCAGCCGTCCCGGGACAGGGGACACTGAAGCTTTCTTT
TRBJ1-1,.,TRBV7-8,many,CASSSERARSKNTEAFF,TGTGCCAGCAGCTCCGAGAGGGCGCGGAGTAAAAACACTGAAGCTTTCTTT
TRBJ2-1,.,TRBV5-6,many,CASRMEQGTFGEQFF,TGTGCCAGCAGGATGGAACAGGGAACGTTTGGAGAGCAGTTCTTC
TRBJ2-1,.,TRBV19,.,CASSFRTGFGSYNEQFF,TGTGCCAGTAGTTTCCGCACAGGGTTTGGCTCCTACAATGAGCAGTTCTTC
TRBJ2-7,.,TRBV18,many,CASSPGTSEQYF,TGTGCCAGCTCACCAGGGACTTCCGAGCAGTACTTC
TRBJ1-1,TRBD1,TRBV29-1,few,CSSGQGGLGTEAFF,TGCAGCTCCGGACAGGGGGGACTGGGCACTGAAGCTTTCTTT
TRBJ2-1,.,TRBV3-1,few,CASSSGKYYLGTANYNEQFF,TGTGCCAGCAGCTCCGGAAAGTACTACCTCGGGACTGCGAACTACAATGAGCAGTTCTTC
TRBJ2-5,.,TRBV30,many,CAWSVSGVRETQYF,TGTGCCTGGAGTGTATCAGGGGTTCGGGAGACCCAGTACTTC
TRBJ1-2,.,TRBV20-1,few,CSARDGRGGRGYTF,TGCAGTGCTAGAGATGGAAGGGGAGGGAGGGGCTACACCTTC
TRBJ2-2,.,TRBV5-1,many,CASSPTDSYTGELFF,TGCGCCAGCAGCCCGACCGACTCATACACCGGGGAGCTGTTTTTT
TRBJ2-7,.,TRBV7-9,many,CASSLVVAGASYEQYF,TGTGCCAGCAGCTTAGTAGTAGCAGGCGCTTCCTACGAGCAGTACTTC
TRBJ1-4,.,TRBV25-1,few,CASSPTDGTEKLFF,TGTGCCAGCAGTCCGACAGACGGAACTGAAAAACTGTTTTTT
TRBJ2-4,.,TRBV28,few,CASSEGSAKNIQYF,TGTGCCAGCAGCGAAGGCTCAGCCAAAAACATTCAGTACTTC
TRBJ1-4,.,TRBV7-2,.,CASSGGINEKLFF,TGTGCCAGCAGCGGGGGGATTAATGAAAAACTGTTTTTT
TRBJ2-1,.,TRBV10-3,.,CAISEGDEQFF,TGTGCCATCAGTGAGGGGGATGAGCAGTTCTTC
TRBJ2-2,.,TRBV5-1,few,CASSLAVGNTGELFF,TGCGCCAGCAGCTTGGCTGTGGGAAATACCGGGGAGCTGTTTTTT
TRBJ2-1,TRBD2,TRBV7-9,.,CASSTRTSGSSVYNEQFF,TGTGCCAGCAGCACCCGGACTAGCGGGAGCAGTGTCTACAATGAGCAGTTCTTC
TRBJ1-5,.,TRBV20-1,many,CSASYENQPQHF,TGCAGTGCTAGCTATGAGAATCAGCCCCAGCATTTT
TRBJ2-7,TRBD1,TRBV28,.,CASSSTGTGRNEQYF,TGTGCCAGCAGTAGTACCGGGACAGGGCGAAACGAGCAGTACTTC